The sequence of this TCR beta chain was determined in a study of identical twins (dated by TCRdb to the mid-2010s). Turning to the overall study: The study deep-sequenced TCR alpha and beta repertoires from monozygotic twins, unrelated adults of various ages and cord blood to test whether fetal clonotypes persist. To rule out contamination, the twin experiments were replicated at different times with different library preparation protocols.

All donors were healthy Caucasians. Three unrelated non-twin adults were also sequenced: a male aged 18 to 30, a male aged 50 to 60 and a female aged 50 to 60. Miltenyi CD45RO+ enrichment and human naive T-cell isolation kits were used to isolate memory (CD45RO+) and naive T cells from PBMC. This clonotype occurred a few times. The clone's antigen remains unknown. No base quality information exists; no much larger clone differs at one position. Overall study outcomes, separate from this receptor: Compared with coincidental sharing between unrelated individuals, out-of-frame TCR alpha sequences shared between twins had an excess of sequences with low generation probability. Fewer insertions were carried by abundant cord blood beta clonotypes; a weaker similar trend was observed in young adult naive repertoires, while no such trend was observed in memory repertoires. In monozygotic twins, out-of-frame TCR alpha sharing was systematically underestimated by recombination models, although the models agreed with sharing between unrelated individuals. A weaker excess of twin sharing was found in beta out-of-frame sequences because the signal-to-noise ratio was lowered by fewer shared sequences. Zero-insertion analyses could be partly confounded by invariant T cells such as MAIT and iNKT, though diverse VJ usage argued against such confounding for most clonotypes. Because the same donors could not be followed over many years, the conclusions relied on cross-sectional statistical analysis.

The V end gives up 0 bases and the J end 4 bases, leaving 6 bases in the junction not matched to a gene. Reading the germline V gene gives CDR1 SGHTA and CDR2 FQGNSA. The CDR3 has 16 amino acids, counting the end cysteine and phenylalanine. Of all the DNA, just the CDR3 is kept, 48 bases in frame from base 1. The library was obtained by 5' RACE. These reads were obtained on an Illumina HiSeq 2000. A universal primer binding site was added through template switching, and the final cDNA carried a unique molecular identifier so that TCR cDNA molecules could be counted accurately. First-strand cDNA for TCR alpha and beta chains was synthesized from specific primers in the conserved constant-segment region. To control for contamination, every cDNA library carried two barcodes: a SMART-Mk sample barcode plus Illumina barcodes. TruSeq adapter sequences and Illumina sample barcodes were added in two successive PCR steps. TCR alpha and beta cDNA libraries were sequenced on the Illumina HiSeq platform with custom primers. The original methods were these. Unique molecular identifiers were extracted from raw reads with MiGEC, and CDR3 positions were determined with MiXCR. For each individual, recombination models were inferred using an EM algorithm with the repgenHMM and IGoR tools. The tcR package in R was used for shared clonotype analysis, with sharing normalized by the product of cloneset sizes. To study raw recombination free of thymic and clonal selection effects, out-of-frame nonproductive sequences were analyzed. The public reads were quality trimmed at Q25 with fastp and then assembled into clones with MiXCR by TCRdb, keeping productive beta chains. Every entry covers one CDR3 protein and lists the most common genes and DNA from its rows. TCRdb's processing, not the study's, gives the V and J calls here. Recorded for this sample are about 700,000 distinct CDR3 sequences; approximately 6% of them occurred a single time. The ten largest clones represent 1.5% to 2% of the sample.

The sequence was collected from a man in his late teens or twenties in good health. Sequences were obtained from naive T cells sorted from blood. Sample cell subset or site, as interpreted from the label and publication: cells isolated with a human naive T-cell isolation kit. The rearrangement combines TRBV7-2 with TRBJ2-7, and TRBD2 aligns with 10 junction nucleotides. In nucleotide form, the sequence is TGTGCCAGCAGCTTAGCGCCTAGCGGGAGAGGGTACGAGCAGTACTTC. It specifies CASSLAPSGRGYEQYF.